The clone carrying this TCR beta chain came up many times. Its specificity is not known. This CDR3 comprises 13 residues. Germline V gene data show CDR1 as MNHEY and CDR2 as SVGEGT. The V and J ends lost 10 bases and 4 bases, in that order; junction bases with no gene match: 10. The source of the PBMCs was 8.5 to 10 ml of fresh peripheral blood. The sample comes from a study of T cells in Graves' hyperthyroidism and ophthalmopathy. At the level of the study: It was at initial diagnosis, before any treatment, that peripheral blood was collected.

Study conclusions and caveats: Ophthalmopathy and stable hyperthyroidism were separated by a 13 V-J model.

TCR beta CDR3 sequences were amplified from RNA transcripts. A first-round RT-PCR of the TCR CDR3 used the HTBI primer set. TCRdb re-called the multiplex PCR reads through MiXCR, storing one row per CDR3 protein. The table records hundreds of thousands of distinct CDR3 sequences, about 16% of them present only once. The TCR originated in a woman under 30 with Graves' ophthalmopathy. The J gene is TRBJ2-7, the V gene TRBV6-2 or TRBV6-3; TRBD2 aligns across 7 bases. Input material: blood. The CDR3 region is CATGAGESYEQYF. In DNA, the CDR3 is TGTGCCACCGGCGCGGGAGAGTCTTACGAGCAGTACTTC.